This T cell receptor beta chain derives from a study of synovial regulatory T cells in juvenile arthritis. General study points: Synovial Treg CDR3 sequences overlapped more with iaTregs than other circulating Tregs.

Regarding this clone: What it recognizes is unknown.

Assay used: immunoSEQ multiplex PCR; TCRdb lists only in-frame clones, some missing. This table lists 7,700 or so clones. CDR3 size: 15 residues. The DNA is unrecorded. In germline, CDR1 is SGHTA, CDR2 FQGNSA. The source of this sequence is a donor younger than 30 with juvenile idiopathic arthritis. Sequences were obtained from Treg cells from blood. As for subset: remaining (HLA-DR-negative) circulating blood Treg cells. The V call is TRBV7-2, the J call TRBJ2-1; the TRBD2 assignment by TCRdb is unverifiable without DNA. The CDR3 spells CASSSGLAGASEQFF.